The clone carrying this T cell receptor beta chain was seen repeatedly, ten times or more. Its specificity is not known. The data originate from a study of molecular identifiers for immune sequencing clone quantification. Study-level points and caveats: Spiked Jurkat TCR RNA from one cell was reportedly detectable among one million naive cells.

Previously described methods and listed TCR primers were employed for the bulk TCR libraries. TCRdb recomputed calls from the PCR reads with MiXCR, one row per CDR3 protein. Here the sample spans roughly 50,000 distinct CDR3 sequences, just over 35% being singletons. Trimming took off 0 bases at V and 2 bases at J, with 8 bases between the two ends. The CDR3 has 13 residues. Germline V CDR1 and CDR2: SQVTM, ANQGSEA. As CD8+CD4-CCR7+CD45RA+ cells, naive CD8 T cells were sorted. This receptor was obtained from a human donor in good health. Some libraries in this study had Jurkat cell RNA spiked in. Sequenced sample: naive CD8+ T cells from blood, with Jurkat cell RNA spiked in. Subset specified: FACS-sorted CD8+CD4-CCR7+CD45RA+ naive T cells. The gene calls are TRBV29-1 and TRBJ2-7; D is perhaps TRBD1 (5 bases). This CDR3 is CSVEEGPTYEQYF. The CDR3 DNA sequence: TGCAGCGTTGAAGAGGGGCCGACCTACGAGCAGTACTTC.